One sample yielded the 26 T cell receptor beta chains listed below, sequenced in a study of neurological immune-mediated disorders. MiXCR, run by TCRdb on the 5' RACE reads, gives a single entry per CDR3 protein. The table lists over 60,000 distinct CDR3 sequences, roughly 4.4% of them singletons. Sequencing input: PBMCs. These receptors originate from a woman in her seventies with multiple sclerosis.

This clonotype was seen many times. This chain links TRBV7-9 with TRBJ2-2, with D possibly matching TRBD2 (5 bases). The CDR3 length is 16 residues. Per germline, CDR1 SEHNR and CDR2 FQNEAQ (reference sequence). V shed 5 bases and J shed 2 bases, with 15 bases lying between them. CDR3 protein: CASSPTRETNTGELFF. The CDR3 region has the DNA TGTGCCAGCAGCCCCACTAGAGAAACTAACACCGGGGAGCTGTTTTTT.

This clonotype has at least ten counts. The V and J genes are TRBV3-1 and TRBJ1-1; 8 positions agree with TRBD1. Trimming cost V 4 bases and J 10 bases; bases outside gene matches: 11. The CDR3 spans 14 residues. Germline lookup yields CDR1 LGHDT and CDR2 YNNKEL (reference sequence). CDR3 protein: CASSPNGQGARAFF. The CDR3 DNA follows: TGTGCCAGCAGCCCAAATGGGCAGGGGGCCAGAGCTTTCTTT.

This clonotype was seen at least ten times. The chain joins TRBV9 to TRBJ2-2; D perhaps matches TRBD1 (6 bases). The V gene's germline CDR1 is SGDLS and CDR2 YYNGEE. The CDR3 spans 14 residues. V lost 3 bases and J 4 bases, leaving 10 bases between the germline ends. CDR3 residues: CASSDRAVTGELFF. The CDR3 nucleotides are TGTGCCAGCAGCGACAGGGCGGTCACCGGGGAGCTGTTTTTT.

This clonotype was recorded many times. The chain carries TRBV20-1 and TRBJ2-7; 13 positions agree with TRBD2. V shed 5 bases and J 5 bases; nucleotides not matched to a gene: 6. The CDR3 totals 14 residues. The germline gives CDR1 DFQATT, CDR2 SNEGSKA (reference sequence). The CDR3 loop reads CSAAWTSGRNEQYF. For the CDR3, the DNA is TGCAGTGCTGCCTGGACTAGCGGGAGAAACGAGCAGTACTTC.

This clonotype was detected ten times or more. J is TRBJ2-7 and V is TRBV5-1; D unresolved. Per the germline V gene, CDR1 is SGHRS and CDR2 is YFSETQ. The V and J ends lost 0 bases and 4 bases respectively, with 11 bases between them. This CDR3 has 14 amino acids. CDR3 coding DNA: TGCGCCAGCAGCTTGGAAGGGCGGAAGTACGAGCAGTACTTC. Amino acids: CASSLEGRKYEQYF.

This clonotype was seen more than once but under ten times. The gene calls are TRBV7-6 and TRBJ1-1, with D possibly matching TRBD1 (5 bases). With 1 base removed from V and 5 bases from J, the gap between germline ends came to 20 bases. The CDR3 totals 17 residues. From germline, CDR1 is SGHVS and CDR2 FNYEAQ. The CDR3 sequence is CASSLDARLGGRTEAFF. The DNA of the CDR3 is TGTGCCAGCAGCTTAGACGCCCGCCTTGGGGGTAGGACTGAAGCTTTCTTT.

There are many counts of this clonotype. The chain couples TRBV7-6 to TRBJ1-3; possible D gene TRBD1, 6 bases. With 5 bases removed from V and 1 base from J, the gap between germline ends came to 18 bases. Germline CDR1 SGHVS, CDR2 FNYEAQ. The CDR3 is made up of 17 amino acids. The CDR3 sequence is CASSGGPGRGSGNTIYF. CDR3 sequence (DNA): TGTGCCAGCAGCGGGGGCCCCGGCAGGGGATCTGGAAACACCATATATTTT.

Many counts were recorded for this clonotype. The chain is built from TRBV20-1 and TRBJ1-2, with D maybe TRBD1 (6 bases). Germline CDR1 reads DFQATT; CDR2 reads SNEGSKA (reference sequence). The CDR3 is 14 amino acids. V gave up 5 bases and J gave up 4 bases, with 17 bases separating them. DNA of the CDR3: TGCAGTGCTCTTAAATCCGGGACACCCTATGGCTACACCTTC. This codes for CSALKSGTPYGYTF.

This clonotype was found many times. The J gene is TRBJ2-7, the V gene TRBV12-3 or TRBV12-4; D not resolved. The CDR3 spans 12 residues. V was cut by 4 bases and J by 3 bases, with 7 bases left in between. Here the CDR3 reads CASSSDDYEQYF. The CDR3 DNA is TGTGCCAGCAGTTCCGACGACTACGAGCAGTACTTC.

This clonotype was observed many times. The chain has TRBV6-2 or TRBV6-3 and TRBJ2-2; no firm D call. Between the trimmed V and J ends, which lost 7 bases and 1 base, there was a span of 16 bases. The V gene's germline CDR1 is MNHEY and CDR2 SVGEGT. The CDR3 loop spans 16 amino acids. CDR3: CASMGFRRLNTGELFF. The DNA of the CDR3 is TGTGCCAGCATGGGTTTTAGGCGACTGAACACCGGGGAGCTGTTTTTT.

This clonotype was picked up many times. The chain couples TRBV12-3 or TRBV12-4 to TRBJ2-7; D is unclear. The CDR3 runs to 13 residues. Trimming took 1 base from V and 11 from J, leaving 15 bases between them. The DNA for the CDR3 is TGTGCCAGCAGTTTAGAGCAGCGAAAGGAGAAGTACTTC. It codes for CASSLEQRKEKYF.

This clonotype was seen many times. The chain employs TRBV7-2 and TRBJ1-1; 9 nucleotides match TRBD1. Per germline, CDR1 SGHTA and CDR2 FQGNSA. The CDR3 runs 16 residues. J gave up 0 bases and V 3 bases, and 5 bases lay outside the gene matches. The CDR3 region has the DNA TGTGCCAGCAGCTTCCGGGACAGGGCTTTGAACACTGAAGCTTTCTTT. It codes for CASSFRDRALNTEAFF. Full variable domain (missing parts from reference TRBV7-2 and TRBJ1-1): GAGVSQSPSNKVTEKGKDVELRCDPISGHTALYWYRQSLGQGLEFLIYFQGNSAPDKSGLPSDRFSAERTGGSVSTLTIQRTQQEDSAVYLCASSFRDRALNTEAFFGQGTRLTVV.

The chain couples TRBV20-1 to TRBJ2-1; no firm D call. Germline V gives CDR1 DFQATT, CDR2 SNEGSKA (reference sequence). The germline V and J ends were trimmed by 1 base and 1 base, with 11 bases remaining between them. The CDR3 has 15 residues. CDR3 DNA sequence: TGCAGTGCTAGAGGGACCGGCGAGTCCTACAATGAGCAGTTCTTC. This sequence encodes CSARGTGESYNEQFF.

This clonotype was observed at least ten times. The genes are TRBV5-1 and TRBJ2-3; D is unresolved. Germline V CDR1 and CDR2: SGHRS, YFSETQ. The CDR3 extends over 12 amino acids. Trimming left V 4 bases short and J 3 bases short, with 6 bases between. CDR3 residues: CASSGETDTQYF. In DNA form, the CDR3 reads TGCGCCAGCAGCGGAGAGACAGATACGCAGTATTTT.

CDR3 nucleotide sequence: TGTGCCAGCTCACCGGCCCGGACTGAAGCTTTCTTT. Translating gives CASSPARTEAFF. This sequence joins TRBV18 and TRBJ1-1; D remains unclear. The CDR3 is 12 residues long. V was trimmed by 3 bases and J by 5 bases, leaving 7 bases between them. Per germline, CDR1 KGHSH and CDR2 LQKENI.

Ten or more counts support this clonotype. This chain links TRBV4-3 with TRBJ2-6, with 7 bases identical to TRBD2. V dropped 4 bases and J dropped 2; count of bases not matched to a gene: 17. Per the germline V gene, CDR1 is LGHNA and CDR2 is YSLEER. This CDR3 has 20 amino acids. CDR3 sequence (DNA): TGCGCCAGCAGCCTCCAGGCGGGGATGGGGAGGGCCGCTGGGGCCAACGTCCTGACTTTC. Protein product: CASSLQAGMGRAAGANVLTF.

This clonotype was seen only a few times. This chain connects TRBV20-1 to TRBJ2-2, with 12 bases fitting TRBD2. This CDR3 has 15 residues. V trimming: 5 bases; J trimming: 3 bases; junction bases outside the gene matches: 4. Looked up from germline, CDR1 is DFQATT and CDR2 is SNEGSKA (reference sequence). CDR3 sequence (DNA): TGCAGTGCTCTTCCTAGCGGGAGGGACACCGGGGAGCTGTTTTTT. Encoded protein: CSALPSGRDTGELFF.

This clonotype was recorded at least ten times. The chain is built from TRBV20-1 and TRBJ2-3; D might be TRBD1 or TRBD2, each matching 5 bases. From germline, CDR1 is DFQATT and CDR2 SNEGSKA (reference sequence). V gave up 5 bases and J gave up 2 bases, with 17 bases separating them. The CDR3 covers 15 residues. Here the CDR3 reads CSARTLTGTTDTQYF. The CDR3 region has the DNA TGCAGTGCTCGGACGCTGACCGGGACCACAGATACGCAGTATTTT.

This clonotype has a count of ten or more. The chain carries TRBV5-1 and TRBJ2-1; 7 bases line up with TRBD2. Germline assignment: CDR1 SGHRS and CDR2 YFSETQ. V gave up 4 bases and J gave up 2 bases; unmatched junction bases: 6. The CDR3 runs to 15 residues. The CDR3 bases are TGCGCCAGCAGCGGAGGGACTACCACCTACAATGAGCAGTTCTTC. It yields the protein CASSGGTTTYNEQFF. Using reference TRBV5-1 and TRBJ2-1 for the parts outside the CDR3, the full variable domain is KAGVTQTPRYLIKTRGQQVTLSCSPISGHRSVSWYQQTPGQGLQFLFEYFSETQRNKGNFPGRFSGRQFSNSRSEMNVSTLELGDSALYLCASSGGTTTYNEQFFGPGTRLTVL.

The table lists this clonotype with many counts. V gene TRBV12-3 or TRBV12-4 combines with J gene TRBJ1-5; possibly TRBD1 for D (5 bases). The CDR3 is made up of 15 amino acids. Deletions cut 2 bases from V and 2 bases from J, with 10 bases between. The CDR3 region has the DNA TGTGCCAGCAGTTTAAGGGGTGGGGGCAATCAGCCCCAGCATTTT. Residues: CASSLRGGGNQPQHF.

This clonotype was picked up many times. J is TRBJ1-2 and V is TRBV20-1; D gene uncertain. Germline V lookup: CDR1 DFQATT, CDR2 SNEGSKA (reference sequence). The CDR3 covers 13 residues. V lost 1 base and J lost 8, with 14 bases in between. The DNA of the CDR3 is TGCAGTGCTAGAGTCAACCACGTTGAGGGCTACACCTTC. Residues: CSARVNHVEGYTF.

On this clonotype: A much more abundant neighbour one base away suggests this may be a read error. The CDR3 sequence: CASSHPGTRTDTQYF. The CDR3 DNA is TGTGCCAGCAGCCATCCCGGGACCCGCACAGATACGCAGTATTTT. The rearrangement joins TRBV6-5 to TRBJ2-3, with D perhaps assigned TRBD1 or TRBD2 (5 bases each). The CDR3 runs 15 residues. In germline, CDR1 is MNHEY, CDR2 SVGAGI. Trimming stripped 6 bases from V and 1 base from J, with 14 bases between.

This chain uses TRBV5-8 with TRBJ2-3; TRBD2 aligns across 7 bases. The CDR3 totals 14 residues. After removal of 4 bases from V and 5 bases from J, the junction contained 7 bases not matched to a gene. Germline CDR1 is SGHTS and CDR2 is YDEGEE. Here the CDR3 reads CASSPRLAVDTQYF. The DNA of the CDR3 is TGTGCCAGCAGCCCGAGACTAGCAGTAGATACGCAGTATTTT.

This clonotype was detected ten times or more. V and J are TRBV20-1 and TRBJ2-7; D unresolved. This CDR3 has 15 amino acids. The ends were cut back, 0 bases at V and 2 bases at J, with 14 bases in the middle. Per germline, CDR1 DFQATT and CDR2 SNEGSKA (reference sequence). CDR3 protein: CSARDSGGVTYEQYF. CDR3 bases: TGCAGTGCTAGAGATTCCGGCGGCGTAACCTACGAGCAGTACTTC.

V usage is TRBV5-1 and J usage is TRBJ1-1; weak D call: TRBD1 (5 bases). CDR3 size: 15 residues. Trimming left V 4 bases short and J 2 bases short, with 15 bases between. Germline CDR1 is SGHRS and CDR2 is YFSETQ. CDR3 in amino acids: CASSPAGRDNTEAFF. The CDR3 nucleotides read TGCGCCAGCAGCCCCGCCGGCAGGGACAACACTGAAGCTTTCTTT. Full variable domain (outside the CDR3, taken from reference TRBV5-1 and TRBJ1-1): KAGVTQTPRYLIKTRGQQVTLSCSPISGHRSVSWYQQTPGQGLQFLFEYFSETQRNKGNFPGRFSGRQFSNSRSEMNVSTLELGDSALYLCASSPAGRDNTEAFFGQGTRLTVV.

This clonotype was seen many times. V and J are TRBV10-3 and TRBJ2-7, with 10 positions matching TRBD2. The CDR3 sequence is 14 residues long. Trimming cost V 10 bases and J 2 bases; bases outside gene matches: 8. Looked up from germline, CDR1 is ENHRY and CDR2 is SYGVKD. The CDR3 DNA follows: TGTGCCACCCAGGAACTAGCGGGACCCTACGAGCAGTACTTC. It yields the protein CATQELAGPYEQYF.